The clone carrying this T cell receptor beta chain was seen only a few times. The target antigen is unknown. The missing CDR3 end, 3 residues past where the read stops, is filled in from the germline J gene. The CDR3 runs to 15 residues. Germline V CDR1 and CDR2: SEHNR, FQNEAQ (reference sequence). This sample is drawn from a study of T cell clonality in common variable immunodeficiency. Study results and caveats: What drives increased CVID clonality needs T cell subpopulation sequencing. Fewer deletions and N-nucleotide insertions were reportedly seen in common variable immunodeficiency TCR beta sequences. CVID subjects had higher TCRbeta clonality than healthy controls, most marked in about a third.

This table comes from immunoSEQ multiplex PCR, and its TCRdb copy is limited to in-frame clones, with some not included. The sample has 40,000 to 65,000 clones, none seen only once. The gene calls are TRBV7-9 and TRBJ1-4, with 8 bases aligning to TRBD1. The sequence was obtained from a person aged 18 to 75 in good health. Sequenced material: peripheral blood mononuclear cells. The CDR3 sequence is CASSPDRVLGSPLFF. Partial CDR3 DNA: TGTGCCAGCAGCCCGGACAGGGTATTAGGGTCACCA.